Listed below are T cell receptor beta chains from one sample, sequenced in a study of T cell repertoires in aging, cancer and after chemotherapy. Via MiXCR, TCRdb re-called the multiplex PCR reads, giving one row per CDR3 protein. The sample has 15,000 to 20,000 distinct CDR3 sequences; 35% to 40% are singletons. Sequenced input: blood. These receptors came from a human donor with a solid tumor. Each CDR3 is given with its conserved first and last residue. The D gene is left open where the match is weak. Some rows have no size entry. The others give once, few or many, or a class for an expanded clone.

D gene,clone size,V gene,J gene,CDR3 protein,CDR3 DNA
TRBD2,medium-sized,TRBV6-5,TRBJ2-7,CASSRLAGAQYF,TGTGCCAGCAGCCGACTAGCGGGGGCGCAGTACTTC
NA,NA,TRBV6-4,TRBJ2-1,CASSHGDEQFF,TGTGCCAGCAGTCACGGGGATGAGCAGTTCTTC
TRBD2,NA,TRBV5-5,TRBJ2-7,CASSLGLARSYEQYF,TGTGCCAGCAGCTTGGGACTAGCGAGGTCCTACGAGCAGTACTTC
NA,NA,TRBV7-2,TRBJ1-5,CASSNSDNQPQHF,TGTGCCAGCAGTAATTCGGACAATCAGCCCCAGCATTTT
TRBD2,NA,TRBV18,TRBJ2-3,CASSPPYRRGTDTQYF,TGTGCCAGCTCACCACCGTATAGGCGGGGGACAGATACGCAGTATTTT
NA,NA,TRBV6-5,TRBJ2-2,CASSRANTGELFF,TGTGCCAGCAGCCGCGCGAACACCGGGGAGCTGTTTTTT
TRBD1,NA,TRBV5-1,TRBJ2-5,CASRTGPGGQETQYF,TGCGCCAGCAGGACAGGGCCAGGGGGACAAGAGACCCAGTACTTC
NA,few,TRBV7-9,TRBJ2-7,CASSPGHFSYEQYF,TGTGCCAGTAGCCCGGGTCACTTCTCCTACGAGCAGTACTTC
TRBD2,few,TRBV6-5,TRBJ2-7,CASSRGTTPSFEQYF,TGTGCCAGCAGTCGCGGGACTACACCGTCGTTCGAGCAGTACTTC
NA,few,TRBV5-5,TRBJ2-7,CASSLEEGRYEQYF,TGTGCCAGCAGCTTGGAGGAAGGGAGGTACGAGCAGTACTTC
TRBD1,NA,TRBV27,TRBJ1-4,CASSFGGTDGEKLFF,TGTGCCAGCAGTTTCGGCGGGACAGATGGCGAAAAACTGTTTTTT
NA,NA,TRBV6-6,TRBJ1-1,CASAVLNTEAFF,TGTGCCAGCGCGGTCCTGAACACTGAAGCTTTCTTT
NA,NA,TRBV7-2,TRBJ2-3,CASSLARGDTQYF,TGTGCCAGCAGCTTAGCGCGAGGAGATACGCAGTATTTT
TRBD1,NA,TRBV7-3,TRBJ2-7,CASSLTGQGTSEQYF,TGTGCCAGCAGCTTAACGGGACAGGGCACCTCCGAGCAGTACTTC
NA,few,TRBV6-5,TRBJ1-1,CASSPGGYTEAFF,TGTGCCAGCTCACCCGGGGGATACACTGAAGCTTTCTTT
NA,NA,TRBV12-3/TRBV12-4,TRBJ1-2,CASSRRDDRGGYTF,TGTGCCAGCAGTCGACGGGACGATAGGGGTGGCTACACCTTC
NA,NA,TRBV18,TRBJ1-1,CASSPRGVGTEAFF,TGTGCCAGCTCACCACGGGGGGTGGGCACTGAAGCTTTCTTT
TRBD1,once,TRBV5-5,TRBJ2-4,CASSPHGDRSTKNIQYF,TGTGCCAGCAGCCCCCATGGGGACAGAAGTACCAAAAACATTCAGTACTTC
NA,NA,TRBV19,TRBJ1-1,CASSITAGGTEAFF,TGTGCCAGTAGTATAACAGCCGGGGGCACTGAAGCTTTCTTT
TRBD1,few,TRBV15,TRBJ1-2,CATSRQGNGYTF,TGTGCCACCAGCCGACAGGGGAATGGCTACACCTTC
NA,NA,TRBV12-3/TRBV12-4,TRBJ1-1,CASRPTGWRTEAFF,TGTGCCAGCAGGCCAACAGGGTGGCGAACTGAAGCTTTCTTT
NA,NA,TRBV12-3/TRBV12-4,TRBJ1-3,CASSRGGAGNTIYF,TGTGCCAGCAGTAGGGGAGGGGCTGGAAACACCATATATTTT
NA,NA,TRBV6-1,TRBJ2-7,CASTGAGQCSSYEQYF,TGTGCCAGCACCGGCGCTGGACAGTGTAGCTCCTACGAGCAGTACTTC
NA,NA,TRBV6-5,TRBJ2-7,CASSNPLGGGVYEQYF,TGTGCCAGCAGTAACCCCTTAGGAGGGGGAGTATACGAGCAGTACTTC
TRBD1,NA,TRBV7-6,TRBJ1-2,CASSSGQGGGYTF,TGTGCCAGCAGCTCTGGACAGGGAGGTGGCTACACCTTC